This TCR beta chain was profiled in a study of blood T cell repertoires in COVID-19. Produced via immunoSEQ multiplex PCR; TCRdb's table is partial and in-frame only. The sample records about 180,000 clones, approximately 81% being singletons. The V end was cut by 1 base, the J end by 0 bases, with 12 bases between. The CDR3 contains 16 residues. Germline V CDR1 and CDR2: SGHAT, FQNNGV. The study drew participants aged about 18 to 89 years from 20 to 30 US areas. The V and J genes are TRBV11-2 and TRBJ1-1, with D possibly being TRBD1 (5 bases). Sequenced sample: PBMCs or T cells enriched from blood (not recorded which). The sequence was collected from a middle-aged woman with acute COVID-19. CDR3 coding DNA: TGTGCCAGCAGCTTAGGCCGACAAGGGGTGAACACTGAAGCTTTCTTT. Translated: CASSLGRQGVNTEAFF. The entire variable domain, with the rest obtained from reference TRBV11-2 and TRBJ1-1, is as follows: EAGVAQSPRYKIIEKRQSVAFWCNPISGHATLYWYQQILGQGPKLLIQFQNNGVVDDSQLPKDRFSAERLKGVDSTLKIQPAKLEDSAVYLCASSLGRQGVNTEAFFGQGTRLTVV.